This T cell receptor (beta chain) was retrieved from a study of blood T cell repertoires in COVID-19. Study in general: Sources were T cells, B-cell-depleted T cells, or PBMCs; the material itself was cDNA or gDNA.

Clones were sequenced by immunoSEQ multiplex PCR, and TCRdb holds only the in-frame ones, with some missing. Of tens of thousands of clones in the sample, approximately 84% are singletons; the top ten hold 11% to 15%. J gave up 4 bases and V 5 bases, and 10 bases lay outside the gene matches. The CDR3 covers 15 residues. Germline CDR1 is SGHVS and CDR2 is FQNEAQ. The gene calls are TRBV7-8 and TRBJ2-5; 7 bases are a match to TRBD1. This clonotype was sampled from a human donor in a cohort sampled during active COVID-19. Sequences were obtained from peripheral blood. The CDR3 nucleotides are TGTGCCAGCAGCACAGAGCCGACAGGGAGAGAGACCCAGTACTTC. Protein: CASSTEPTGRETQYF.